This is a list of T cell receptor beta chains from one sample in a study of cytomegalovirus exposure and HLA in healthy donors. Data came from immunoSEQ multiplex PCR; TCRdb stores just in-frame clones and leaves some out. The repertoire holds about 190,000 clones, with 75% to 90% as singletons. Sequencing input: PBMCs. These receptors originate from a woman aged 18-29 years in good health and CMV-seronegative. The CDR3 runs from the conserved cysteine through the conserved F or W. Fields, in order: clone size, D gene, V gene, J gene, CDR3 protein, CDR3 DNA. D genes are given only for firm matches. A row's size may be missing; if present it is once, few, many or a size class.

once,-,TRBV29-1,TRBJ2-1,CSVESYLGQGGEQFF,TGCAGCGTTGAGAGCTATTTGGGCCAAGGGGGTGAGCAGTTCTTC
-,TRBD2,TRBV14,TRBJ2-5,CASSPRTSGRTQETQYF,TGTGCCAGCAGCCCGAGGACTAGCGGGAGGACACAAGAGACCCAGTACTTC
-,TRBD2,TRBV4-2,TRBJ2-1,CASSQAHGGRDYNEQFF,TGTGCCAGCAGCCAAGCCCACGGCGGGAGGGATTACAATGAGCAGTTCTTC
-,TRBD1,TRBV27,TRBJ2-1,CASSPRTGAYNEQFF,TGTGCCAGCAGTCCCAGGACAGGGGCATACAATGAGCAGTTCTTC
-,-,TRBV9,TRBJ2-1,CASSPPGLAEDGEQFF,TGTGCCAGCAGCCCTCCCGGGCTAGCCGAGGATGGTGAGCAGTTCTTC
-,TRBD2,TRBV6-5,TRBJ2-1,CASSYSVRGDHNEQFF,TGTGCCAGCAGTTACTCGGTGCGGGGGGACCACAATGAGCAGTTCTTC
-,TRBD1,TRBV5-1,TRBJ2-7,CASSLPGTGGSEQYF,TGCGCCAGCAGCTTACCCGGGACAGGGGGTTCCGAGCAGTACTTC
-,-,TRBV11-3,TRBJ2-5,CASSGEAKETQYF,TGTGCCAGCAGCGGGGAGGCGAAGGAGACCCAGTACTTC
few,TRBD1,TRBV23-1,TRBJ2-7,CASSQRDSTCEQYF,TGCGCCAGCAGTCAACGGGACAGTACGTGCGAGCAGTACTTC
-,TRBD1,TRBV27,TRBJ1-6,CASRTGGGNSPLHF,TGTGCCAGCAGAACAGGGGGCGGGAATTCACCCCTCCACTTT
-,-,TRBV18,TRBJ1-3,CASSPTTRGENTIYF,TGTGCCAGCTCACCAACGACCCGAGGCGAAAACACCATATATTTT
-,-,TRBV4-1,TRBJ1-1,CASSHDGGGRTEAFF,TGCGCCAGCAGCCACGACGGGGGAGGGCGGACTGAAGCTTTCTTT
few,TRBD2,TRBV30,TRBJ2-1,CAWSVGLAGDNEQFF,TGTGCCTGGAGTGTTGGGCTAGCGGGAGACAATGAGCAGTTCTTC
-,-,TRBV11-1,TRBJ2-3,CASSLGGSTDTQYF,TGTGCCAGCAGCTTAGGCGGGAGCACAGATACGCAGTATTTT
-,TRBD2,TRBV2,TRBJ2-3,CASRILSGGVDTQYF,TGTGCCAGCCGGATCTTGAGCGGGGGTGTTGATACGCAGTATTTT
-,TRBD2,TRBV28,TRBJ2-7,CASSRSSSGRNEQYF,TGTGCCAGCAGTCGTTCTAGTAGCGGGAGAAACGAGCAGTACTTC
-,TRBD1,TRBV6-1,TRBJ2-7,CASSDRGTGFYEQYF,TGTGCCAGCAGTGACAGAGGGACAGGGTTTTACGAGCAGTACTTC
-,-,TRBV7-2,TRBJ2-5,CASSPVTGEETQYF,TGTGCCAGCAGCCCGGTTACGGGGGAAGAGACCCAGTACTTC
-,-,TRBV9,TRBJ2-3,CASSEGLTRGTDTQYF,TGTGCCAGCAGTGAGGGTTTAACTCGAGGCACAGATACGCAGTATTTT
-,-,TRBV5-1,TRBJ2-7,CASSLVRSYEQYF,TGCGCCAGCAGCTTGGTTCGGTCCTACGAGCAGTACTTC
-,-,TRBV11-2,TRBJ2-2,CASSTRVLYTGELFF,TGTGCCAGCAGCACCAGGGTTTTATACACCGGGGAGCTGTTTTTT
-,-,TRBV29-1,TRBJ1-2,CSVVQGGYTF,TGCAGCGTTGTTCAGGGGGGCTACACCTTC
-,TRBD1,TRBV28,TRBJ2-5,CASSWTGGLIGETQYF,TGTGCCAGCAGCTGGACAGGGGGCTTGATCGGGGAGACCCAGTACTTC
few,TRBD2,TRBV11-2,TRBJ2-7,CASSFGLAGGGYF,TGTGCCAGCAGCTTCGGACTAGCGGGAGGTGGGTACTTC
once,TRBD2,TRBV7-6,TRBJ2-3,CASSHRSGRSTDTQYF,TGTGCCAGCAGCCACCGGAGCGGGAGGAGTACAGATACGCAGTATTTT
-,-,TRBV6-5,TRBJ1-1,CASSYPGMNTEAFF,TGTGCCAGCAGTTACCCGGGGATGAACACTGAAGCTTTCTTT
-,TRBD2,TRBV19,TRBJ2-3,CASSIDAGGLRDTQYF,TGTGCCAGTAGTATAGATGCGGGAGGTCTGAGAGATACGCAGTATTTT
-,TRBD1,TRBV18,TRBJ1-1,CASRDRDTEAFF,TGTGCCAGTCGCGACAGGGACACTGAAGCTTTCTTT
-,-,TRBV5-6,TRBJ1-3,CASSLGVSGNTIYF,TGTGCCAGCAGCTTGGGAGTCTCTGGAAACACCATATATTTT
-,TRBD1,TRBV7-9,TRBJ1-2,CASSLVAWTGSYGYTF,TGTGCCAGCAGCTTAGTGGCTTGGACAGGCTCCTATGGCTACACCTTC
-,TRBD2,TRBV6-6,TRBJ2-1,CASRDPGLANDEQFF,TGTGCCAGCAGGGATCCCGGACTAGCCAATGATGAGCAGTTCTTC
-,TRBD1,TRBV28,TRBJ2-7,CASSLQQGGYEQYF,TGTGCCAGCAGTTTGCAACAGGGGGGTTACGAGCAGTACTTC
-,TRBD1,TRBV11-2,TRBJ1-2,CASSPRTGGYGYTF,TGTGCCAGCAGCCCTCGGACAGGGGGCTATGGCTACACCTTC
-,TRBD2,TRBV5-6,TRBJ2-2,CASSLVWRESDTGELFF,TGTGCCAGCAGCTTGGTATGGCGGGAGAGTGACACCGGGGAGCTGTTTTTT
-,-,TRBV10-2,TRBJ2-7,CASSDPTLEQYF,TGCGCCAGCAGTGACCCGACTCTAGAGCAGTACTTC
few,-,TRBV5-3,TRBJ1-6,CARSLGRDYRVHSPLHF,TGTGCCAGAAGCTTGGGCAGGGATTATAGGGTCCATTCACCCCTCCACTTT
-,TRBD2,TRBV7-6,TRBJ2-1,CASSSIGGLGRNEQFF,TGTGCCAGCAGCTCAATAGGGGGACTAGGACGGAATGAGCAGTTCTTC
-,-,TRBV11-2,TRBJ2-7,CASSLVQVYEQYF,TGTGCCAGCAGCTTAGTCCAGGTTTACGAGCAGTACTTC
once,TRBD1,TRBV28,TRBJ2-7,CASSLYGTGTYEQYF,TGTGCCAGCAGTTTGTACGGGACAGGGACCTACGAGCAGTACTTC
-,-,TRBV28,TRBJ2-3,CASSLSTDTQYF,TGTGCCAGCAGCCTTAGCACAGATACGCAGTATTTT
-,-,TRBV30,TRBJ1-1,CAWSVLEGSTEAFF,TGTGCCTGGAGTGTACTTGAGGGTTCCACTGAAGCTTTCTTT
-,-,TRBV13,TRBJ2-1,CASAAEGSYNEQFF,TGTGCCAGCGCCGCGGAGGGGAGCTACAATGAGCAGTTCTTC